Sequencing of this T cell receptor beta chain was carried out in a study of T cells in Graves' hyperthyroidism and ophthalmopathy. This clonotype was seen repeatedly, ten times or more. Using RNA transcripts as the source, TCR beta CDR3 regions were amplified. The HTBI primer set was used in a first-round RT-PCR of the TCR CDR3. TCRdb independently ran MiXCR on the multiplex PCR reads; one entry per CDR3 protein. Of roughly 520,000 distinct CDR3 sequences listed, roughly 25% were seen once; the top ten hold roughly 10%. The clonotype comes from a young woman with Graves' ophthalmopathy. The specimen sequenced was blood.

For the CDR3, the DNA is TGTGCCAGTATCGGATTCACAGCCACTGAAGCTTTCTTT. This sequence encodes CASIGFTATEAFF. The rearrangement links TRBV19 to TRBJ1-1; D call uncertain. The germline gives CDR1 LNHDA, CDR2 SQIVND (reference sequence). CDR3 size: 13 residues. Trimming stripped 7 bases from V and 4 bases from J, with 13 bases between.